This T cell receptor beta chain was identified during a study of technical replicates of blood from several donors. This CDR3 spans 15 amino acids. The germline CDR1 and CDR2 sequences are MNHNY and SVGAGI (reference sequence). V was shortened by 6 bases and J by 2 bases, with 13 bases between the two germline ends. Only in-frame clones appear in the TCRdb table, and some are missing; sequencing was by immunoSEQ multiplex PCR. The sample shows 85,000 to 95,000 clones, almost 97% of them seen only once. This receptor was taken from a human donor in good health. The chain is built from TRBV6-6 and TRBJ2-2; tentatively, D is TRBD2 (5 bases). The sample consisted of T cells isolated from PBMCs. CDR3: CASREKSGNTGELFF. DNA for the CDR3: TGTGCCAGCAGGGAAAAGAGCGGAAACACCGGGGAGCTGTTTTTT.